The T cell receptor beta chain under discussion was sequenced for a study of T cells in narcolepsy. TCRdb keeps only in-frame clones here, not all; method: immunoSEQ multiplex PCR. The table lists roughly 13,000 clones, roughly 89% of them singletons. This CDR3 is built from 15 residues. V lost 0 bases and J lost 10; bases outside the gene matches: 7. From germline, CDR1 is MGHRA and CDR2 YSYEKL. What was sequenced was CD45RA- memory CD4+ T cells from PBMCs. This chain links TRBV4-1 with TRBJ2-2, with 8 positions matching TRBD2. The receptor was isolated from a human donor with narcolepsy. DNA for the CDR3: TGCGCCAGCAGCCAAGAAGACGGGAGGGCCGCGGAGCTGTTTTTT. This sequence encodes CASSQEDGRAAELFF.